This TCR beta chain was profiled in a study of blood T cell repertoires in COVID-19. This clone is a singleton in its sample. How the authors handled the data: Reference gene primer amplification gave nucleated cell count estimates. TCRdb's table, derived via immunoSEQ multiplex PCR, lists solely in-frame clones and lacks some. V, J and clone size reflect that table, while D and trimming were determined from the DNA. The table records fewer than 500,000 clones, roughly 90% of them present only once. There are 12 residues in the CDR3. V was cut by 4 bases and J by 11 bases, with 14 bases left in between. Germline V lookup: CDR1 SGHAT, CDR2 FQNNGV.

The rearrangement links TRBV11-2 to TRBJ1-1; D not resolved. The sequenced sample consisted of peripheral blood. This clonotype was sampled from a man younger than 35 with COVID-19, enrolled during active disease. CDR3 sequence: CASSSPLGSAFF. The CDR3 DNA reads as TGTGCCAGCAGCTCCCCCCTGGGCAGCGCTTTCTTT.